This entry is about one T cell receptor (beta chain). What it binds is unknown. The sample contains more than one DNA sequence encoding this CDR3. TCRdb's copy holds only in-frame clones and misses some; the assay was immunoSEQ multiplex PCR. The sample holds about 84,000 clones; about 90% are singletons and the top ten take about 1.6%. These data belong to a study of T cell responses to AZD1222 COVID-19 vaccine. Study-level findings and limits: Baseline seropositivity characterized only a handful of AZD1222 recipients.

This CDR3 region has 11 residues. V gave up 3 bases and J gave up 7 bases, with 4 bases separating them. This sequence joins TRBV12-3 or TRBV12-4 and TRBJ2-1; no clear D gene. The sequenced sample was peripheral blood, obtained on day 0 of AZD1222 vaccination. The sequence was collected from an adult in good health. CDR3 amino acids: CASSFRNEQFF. CDR3 sequence (DNA): TGTGCCAGCAGTTTTAGGAATGAGCAGTTCTTC.